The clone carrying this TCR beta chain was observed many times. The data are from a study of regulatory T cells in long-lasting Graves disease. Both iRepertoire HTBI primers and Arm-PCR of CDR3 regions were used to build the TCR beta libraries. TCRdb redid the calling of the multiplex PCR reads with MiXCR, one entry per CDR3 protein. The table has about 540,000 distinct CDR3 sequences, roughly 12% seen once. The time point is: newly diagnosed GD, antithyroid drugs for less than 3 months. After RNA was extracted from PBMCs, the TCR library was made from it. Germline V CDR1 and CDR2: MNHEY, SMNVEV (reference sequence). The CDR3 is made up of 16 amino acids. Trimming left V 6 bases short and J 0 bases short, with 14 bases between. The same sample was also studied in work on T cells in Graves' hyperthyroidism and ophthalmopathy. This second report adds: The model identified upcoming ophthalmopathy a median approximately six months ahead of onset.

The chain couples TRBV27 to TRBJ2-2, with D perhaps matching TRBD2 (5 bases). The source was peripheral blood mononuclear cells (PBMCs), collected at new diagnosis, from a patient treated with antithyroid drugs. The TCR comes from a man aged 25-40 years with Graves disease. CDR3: CASSPGKDPNTGELFF. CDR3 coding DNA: TGTGCCAGCAGCCCCGGGAAGGACCCGAACACCGGGGAGCTGTTTTTT.